This T cell receptor (beta chain) originates from a study of blood T cells in healthy people across ages (dated by TCRdb to 2014 to 2015). Background for the entire study: In model experiments, template switching captured roughly one uniquely barcoded TCR beta cDNA molecule for every two T cells. Age-related changes in TCR beta repertoire diversity were measured in the study by deep sequencing normalized with unique cDNA molecular identifiers. Four age groups were formed from the donors: young (average 16 years), middle-aged (approximately 41), aged (around 68) and long-lived (82). Donors of different ages were randomly distributed across sequencing lanes to avoid experimental bias. Two additional independent replicas of 1 million unique cDNA reads from the same blood draw were analyzed for two donors (one aged 18 to 30 and one aged 80 or older). General conclusions and limits of the study: There was a strong correlation between observed TCR beta diversity and the percentage of naive T cells measured by flow cytometry. Estimates of total diversity from one million sequenced T cells were regarded as lower bounds and underestimates. Donor CMV infection status was unknown, potentially confounding age-related changes in expanded clonotypes. As age increased, observed TCR beta diversity per million T cells dropped in a roughly linear way, and a significant reduction was already evident by age about 40. Bulk unsorted PBMC profiling prevented conclusive comparison of naive and antigen-experienced compartments. The long-lived group showed more naive CD4+ T cells, fewer expanded clones and increased TCR diversity than the aged group, suggesting age selection.

Library prep was done by 5' RACE. A second PCR of roughly 6 to 11 cycles was performed with a sample-barcoded 5' primer and a J-beta primer mix. A template-switch 5' adaptor carrying 12 random nucleotides introduced a unique molecular identifier onto each TCR beta cDNA molecule. At least 2.5 million CDR3-containing paired-end reads were obtained from each sample. The Mint cDNA synthesis kit, primed by a TRBC-specific oligonucleotide, was used to synthesize first-strand cDNA from all RNA. Following uracil-DNA glycosylase treatment, a first 18-cycle PCR with universal primers M1SS and BC2_uni_R was performed on all cDNA. The source study handled its data this way. Normalization of each sample was performed by random selection of 1 million high-quality reads, each carrying a distinct molecular identifier. Instead of being binned into consensus sequences, reads with shared molecular identifiers were discarded. MiTCR, with a Q25 quality threshold and the strictest error-elimination algorithm, was used for CDR3 identification, clonotype clustering and error correction. A nonparametric unseen species model with Euler transformation was used to estimate a lower bound on total TCR beta diversity. TCRdb trimmed public reads at Q25 via fastp, called clones via MiXCR and kept in-frame beta chains. Each CDR3 protein gets just one entry, which takes the most common genes and DNA from the rows behind it. The V and J calls reflect TCRdb's pipeline rather than the authors' work. In this sample the table shows 1.5 million to 2 million distinct CDR3 sequences, around 40% of which occur a single time. Roughly 24% of the sample is taken by the ten largest.

As concerns this clonotype: The clone's antigen remains unknown. No much larger clonotype is one base removed from it; base qualities were not supplied.

The cysteine opens and the phenylalanine closes a CDR3 of 16 amino acids. Of the read, only the CDR3 DNA is kept; its 48 bases are in frame from base 1. Between the V and J ends, shortened by 5 bases and 6 bases respectively, the junction contains 23 bases. The germline V gene (reference sequence) provides CDR1 SEHNR and CDR2 FQNEAQ. The donors were about 40 Caucasian individuals from Russia, aged 6 to 90 years, who were systemically healthy. Each donor gave roughly 9.5 milliliters of peripheral blood, collected into EDTA-treated Vacutainer tubes. Ficoll-Paque density-gradient centrifugation was used to isolate PBMCs, with at least 7 million per sample. Total RNA, at least 5 micrograms per sample, was extracted from PBMCs with Trizol reagent. The percentages of naive CD45RAhigh/CD27high T cells were determined by flow cytometry on a PBMC aliquot from every donor.

The source of this sequence is a human donor in good health. The rearranged chain carries TRBV7-9 and TRBJ2-7; the D segment is perhaps TRBD1 or TRBD2, each sharing 5 matched bases. Specimen: blood. Here the CDR3 is given as CASSPVSGGRWGEQYF. The sequence in DNA is TGTGCCAGCAGCCCGGTCAGTGGGGGAAGGTGGGGCGAGCAGTACTTC. This CDR3, with the reference TRBV7-9 and TRBJ2-7 proteins standing in past its ends, gives the full variable domain DTGVSQNPRHKITKRGQNVTFRCDPISEHNRLYWYRQTLGQGPEFLTYFQNEAQLEKSRLLSDRFSAERPKGSFSTLEIQRTEQGDSAMYLCASSPVSGGRWGEQYFGPGTRLTVT.